A single sample is the source of the 22 T cell receptor beta chains below, sequenced in a study of OX40 agonist ivuxolimab in advanced cancers. Data came from immunoSEQ multiplex PCR; TCRdb stores just in-frame clones and leaves some out. The table includes about 48,000 clones, approximately 85% detected once. The source was CD4+ or CD8+ T cells sorted from blood, collected in a trial of the OX40 agonist ivuxolimab. These TCRs come from an adult with an advanced solid tumor such as melanoma, head and neck, liver or kidney cancer.

This chain connects TRBV25-1 to TRBJ1-1; a weak D match, TRBD1 (5 bases). Germline V gene data show CDR1 as MGHDK and CDR2 as SYGVNS. The CDR3 extends over 14 amino acids. Trimming stripped 0 bases from V and 1 base from J, with 6 bases between. The CDR3 spells CASSEYGGNTEAFF. CDR3 DNA: TGTGCCAGCAGTGAATATGGGGGGAACACTGAAGCTTTCTTT.

This chain joins TRBV27 and TRBJ2-5, with 8 nucleotides matching TRBD2. The CDR3 consists of 15 residues. The V gene's germline CDR1 is MNHEY and CDR2 SMNVEV (reference sequence). Trimming removed 4 bases from V and 4 bases from J; junction bases left unmatched: 8. The chain's CDR3 is CASSSLSGTRETQYF. The CDR3 DNA sequence: TGTGCCAGCAGTTCACTTAGCGGGACCCGAGAGACCCAGTACTTC.

The V call is TRBV6-1, the J call TRBJ1-5; possible D gene TRBD1, 6 bases. Germline CDR1 is MNHNS and CDR2 is SASEGT. CDR3 length: 15 residues. V lost 7 bases and J lost 2, with 15 bases in between. The CDR3 reads CASTLGGGGNQPQHF. DNA for the CDR3: TGTGCCAGCACCTTAGGGGGGGGAGGCAATCAGCCCCAGCATTTT.

This rearrangement joins TRBV10-1 to TRBJ2-2; no definite D call. V was trimmed by 2 bases and J by 0 bases, leaving 4 bases between them. Looked up from germline, CDR1 is WNHNN and CDR2 is SYGVQD (reference sequence). The CDR3 has 14 residues. The CDR3 DNA reads as TGCGCCAGCAGTGAGGGTACGAACACCGGGGAGCTGTTTTTT. Its translation: CASSEGTNTGELFF.

The chain carries TRBV9 and TRBJ2-1, with a possible D match to TRBD1 (6 bases). The V gene's germline CDR1 is SGDLS and CDR2 YYNGEE. CDR3 size: 16 residues. Trimming stripped 0 bases from V and 1 base from J, with 11 bases between. This CDR3 is CASSVAPRGSYNEQFF. CDR3 bases: TGTGCCAGCAGCGTAGCCCCCAGGGGTTCCTACAATGAGCAGTTCTTC.

The chain recombines TRBV11-2 with TRBJ2-1, with 15 bases fitting TRBD2. Germline assignment: CDR1 SGHAT and CDR2 FQNNGV. The CDR3 runs 18 residues. V was pared by 1 base and J by 4 bases, with 5 bases of the junction left unmatched. CDR3 amino acids: CASSLGTSGRAAYNEQFF. The CDR3 DNA is TGTGCCAGCAGCTTAGGGACTAGCGGGAGGGCCGCTTACAATGAGCAGTTCTTC.

The chain carries TRBV30 and TRBJ2-1; the D is unclear. Germline V gene sequence: CDR1 GTSNPN, CDR2 SVGIG (reference sequence). This CDR3 has 11 amino acids. Trimming pared 6 bases from V and 1 base from J, leaving 4 bases between. Written as DNA, the CDR3 is TGTGCCTGTACATCCTACAATGAGCAGTTCTTC. Its protein is CACTSYNEQFF.

This CDR3 is CASFAGTGTFGELFF. DNA for the CDR3: TGTGCCAGCTTCGCGGGGACAGGGACTTTCGGGGAGCTGTTTTTT. This sequence joins TRBV18 and TRBJ2-2, with 9 bases fitting TRBD1. J was trimmed by 7 bases and V by 7 bases; bases with no gene match: 10. Germline V gene sequence: CDR1 KGHSH, CDR2 LQKENI. The CDR3 sequence is 15 residues long.

The rearrangement uses TRBV9 and TRBJ2-7; 9 positions agree with TRBD1. In germline, CDR1 is SGDLS, CDR2 YYNGEE. The CDR3 consists of 16 residues. V shed 0 bases and J 1 base; nucleotides not matched to a gene: 5. CDR3 amino acids: CASSVGTGAKSYEQYF. The CDR3 nucleotides read TGTGCCAGCAGCGTAGGGACAGGGGCAAAGTCCTACGAGCAGTACTTC.

V usage is TRBV5-1 and J usage is TRBJ1-6; D unresolved. V dropped 4 bases and J dropped 4 bases, with 12 bases sitting between them. Germline-derived CDR1 and CDR2 are SGHRS and YFSETQ. There are 15 residues in the CDR3. The CDR3 loop is CASSPTEPYNSPLHF. The CDR3 DNA is TGCGCCAGCAGCCCTACAGAACCTTATAATTCACCCCTCCACTTT.

This clone was observed a few times. V gene TRBV19 combines with J gene TRBJ1-3; D is perhaps TRBD1 (5 bases). In germline, CDR1 is LNHDA, CDR2 SQIVND (reference sequence). V dropped 3 bases and J dropped 0 bases, with 9 bases sitting between them. The CDR3 totals 15 residues. CDR3 nucleotide sequence: TGTGCCAGTAGTATTAGAGGGACCTCTGGAAACACCATATATTTT. It yields the protein CASSIRGTSGNTIYF.

This clone was counted a single time. V gene TRBV7-9 combines with J gene TRBJ1-6, with a tentative D call TRBD1 (6 bases). The CDR3 totals 13 residues. Trimming shortened V by 4 bases and J by 7 bases, and 8 bases separated the two germline ends. The germline V gene has CDR1 SEHNR and CDR2 FQNEAQ (reference sequence). CDR3 sequence reads: CASSWDTNSPLHF. The DNA for the CDR3 is TGTGCCAGCAGCTGGGACACCAATTCACCCCTCCACTTT.

The chain recombines TRBV9 with TRBJ1-1, with TRBD1 as a possible D gene (6 bases). Germline V gives CDR1 SGDLS, CDR2 YYNGEE. Trimming took off 4 bases at V and 0 bases at J, with 16 bases between the two ends. This CDR3 has 16 amino acids. The CDR3 reads CASSPEGGLLNTEAFF. The CDR3 nucleotides read TGTGCCAGCAGCCCCGAGGGGGGGCTTCTGAACACTGAAGCTTTCTTT.

The chain employs TRBV6-5 and TRBJ2-7; TRBD2 might be the D (6 bases). Trimming took off 5 bases at V and 3 bases at J, with 14 bases between the two ends. There are 14 residues in the CDR3. Per the germline V gene, CDR1 is MNHEY and CDR2 is SVGAGI. CDR3 sequence reads: CASSPKRRGYEQYF. DNA of the CDR3: TGTGCCAGCAGTCCCAAGAGGAGGGGCTACGAGCAGTACTTC.

The chain has TRBV5-4 and TRBJ2-2, with TRBD1 as a possible D gene (6 bases). The CDR3 totals 15 residues. Trimming shortened V by 0 bases and J by 1 base, and 7 bases separated the two germline ends. CDR1 SGHNT and CDR2 YYREEE come from the germline V gene (reference sequence). CDR3 sequence reads: CASSLGQENTGELFF. DNA for the CDR3: TGTGCCAGCAGCTTGGGACAGGAGAACACCGGGGAGCTGTTTTTT.

This chain links TRBV5-4 with TRBJ2-3; 8 bases are shared with TRBD1. V lost 4 bases to trimming and J lost 0 bases; unmatched junction nucleotides: 4. The CDR3 is 15 residues long. Per the germline V gene, CDR1 is SGHNT and CDR2 is YYREEE (reference sequence). The CDR3 coding sequence is TGTGCCAGCAGCCCAGGACAGGGCAGCACAGATACGCAGTATTTT. Protein sequence: CASSPGQGSTDTQYF.

The chain employs TRBV19 and TRBJ1-4; TRBD1 matches at 7 bases. After removal of 7 bases from V and 6 bases from J, the junction contained 11 bases not matched to a gene. The CDR3 runs to 15 residues. CDR1 and CDR2 (germline): LNHDA, SQIVND (reference sequence). The CDR3 DNA follows: TGTGCCAGTACTGCAGACAGGGTCCGTGATGAAAAACTGTTTTTT. It translates to CASTADRVRDEKLFF.

V gene TRBV10-3 combines with J gene TRBJ1-1, with D perhaps matching TRBD1 (6 bases). V was trimmed by 3 bases and J by 5 bases, leaving 13 bases between them. The CDR3 extends over 14 amino acids. Germline V lookup: CDR1 ENHRY, CDR2 SYGVKD. CDR3 protein: CAISDRRRGTEAFF. In DNA form, the CDR3 reads TGTGCCATCAGTGATCGTAGGAGGGGGACTGAAGCTTTCTTT.

The rearrangement uses TRBV18 and TRBJ2-4; 7 bases map to TRBD2. With V trimmed by 3 bases and J by 0 bases, 14 bases remained unmatched. The CDR3 length is 19 residues. CDR1 and CDR2 (germline): KGHSH, LQKENI. CDR3 region: CASSPLGGRLILAKNIQYF. The CDR3 bases are TGTGCCAGCTCACCCCTGGGAGGGCGACTTATTCTAGCCAAAAACATTCAGTACTTC.

The chain combines TRBV30 with TRBJ1-3; no reliable D call. Germline V gene data show CDR1 as GTSNPN and CDR2 as SVGIG (reference sequence). V dropped 0 bases and J dropped 4 bases, with 4 bases sitting between them. The CDR3 loop spans 12 amino acids. CDR3 protein: CAWSVMGNTIYF. In nucleotides, the CDR3 is TGTGCCTGGAGTGTAATGGGAAACACCATATATTTT.

The V call is TRBV29-1, the J call TRBJ2-1; D unclear. V was cut by 7 bases and J by 5 bases, with 24 bases left in between. The length of the CDR3 is 16 residues. CDR1 and CDR2 (germline): SQVTM, ANQGSEA. DNA for the CDR3: TGCAGCGCCCCTCGTCTTGGGTCGTTGGTTAACAATGAGCAGTTCTTC. Translation gives CSAPRLGSLVNNEQFF.

The chain links TRBV10-3 to TRBJ1-1, with 8 bases identical to TRBD1. The germline gives CDR1 ENHRY, CDR2 SYGVKD. The CDR3 runs to 15 residues. After removal of 0 bases from V and 5 bases from J, the junction contained 5 bases not matched to a gene. CDR3 nucleotide sequence: TGTGCCATCAGTGAGTCGCAGGGGGCGGGTACTGAAGCTTTCTTT. Its translation is CAISESQGAGTEAFF.